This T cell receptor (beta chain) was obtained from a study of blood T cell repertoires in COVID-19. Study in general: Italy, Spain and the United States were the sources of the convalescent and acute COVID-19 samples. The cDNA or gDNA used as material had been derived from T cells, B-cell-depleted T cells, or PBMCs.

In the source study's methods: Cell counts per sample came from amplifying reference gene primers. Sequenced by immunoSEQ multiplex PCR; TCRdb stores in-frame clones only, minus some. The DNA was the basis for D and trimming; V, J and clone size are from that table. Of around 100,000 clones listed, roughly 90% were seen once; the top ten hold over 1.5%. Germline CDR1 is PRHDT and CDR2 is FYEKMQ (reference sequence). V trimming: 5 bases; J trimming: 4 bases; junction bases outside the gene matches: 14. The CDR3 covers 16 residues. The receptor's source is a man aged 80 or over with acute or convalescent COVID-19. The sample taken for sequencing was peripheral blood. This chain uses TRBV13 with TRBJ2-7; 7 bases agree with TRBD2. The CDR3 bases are TGTGCCAGCAGCCCCCCCCCGGGCGGGAGTTTTTACGAGCAGTACTTC. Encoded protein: CASSPPPGGSFYEQYF.